This T cell receptor beta chain came from a study of blood T cell repertoires in COVID-19 (TCRdb year 2020). Looking at the study overall: Collaborator samples came from the United States, Italy and Spain and covered acute and convalescent phases of COVID-19. The material from the prospective study consisted of cDNA or gDNA derived from T cells, B-cell-depleted T cells, or PBMCs. Deeply sampled blood TCRbeta repertoires from subjects exposed to, actively infected with, or recovered from COVID-19 were included in the dataset. A freely available public database, intended as a resource for researchers studying the immune response to SARS-CoV-2, is where the repertoires were released. Samples came from the ongoing ImmuneRACE study (first 160 participants) plus 1,254 subjects from 6 global collaborators. Nearly every sample came with metadata listing a de-identified subject ID, COVID-19 status, age in years and sex. Where available, HLA class I and class II types were obtained from metadata supplied by the sample provider rather than from assay-based typing. General study outcomes and caveats: Clinical and demographic metadata were provided uncurated, with the amount varying by source and participant.

Participants in the prospective study were enrolled through a virtual design, were aged about 18 to 100 years, and lived in 24 United States geographic areas. Cohort assignment in the prospective study relied on participant-reported clinical history from a screening survey and a study questionnaire. Recovered participants in ImmuneRACE Cohort 3 were defined by two consecutive negative NP/OP PCR tests, clearance by a healthcare professional, or resolution of symptoms. Mobile phlebotomists in the prospective study collected whole blood, serum and a nasopharyngeal or oropharyngeal swab from every participant. Prospective study participants could optionally give additional blood draws and questionnaires over an approximately 2-month period. Blood samples from the prospective study were shipped frozen or at room temperature prior to DNA extraction. TCRbeta CDR3 regions were amplified from genomic DNA by means of the immunoSEQ Assay, a bias-controlled multiplex PCR. On the authors' methods: The number of nucleated cells in each sample was estimated by amplification of reference gene primers within the assay. To quantify the absolute abundance of each unique TCRbeta CDR3 rearrangement, sequence reads were collapsed and filtered. Productive Simpson clonality was computed per sample as the square root of Simpson's diversity index over productive rearrangements. The table comes from immuneACCESS by way of TCRdb, which keeps in-frame sequences with V and J called. Part of the clones is missing from these tables; in studies checked, under half for an unresolved V gene and the rest for unknown reasons. That table furnishes V, J and clone size, whereas the DNA furnished D and trimming. A total of about 250,000 clones appear in this sample, under 95% of them only once. The ten largest clones take up around 2% of the sample.

Its CDR3 holds 15 amino acids, cysteine through phenylalanine. Left in the record is the CDR3 DNA by itself, 45 bases read in frame from the first base. CDR1 SGHTA and CDR2 FQGNSA were looked up in the germline V gene. A distance of 20 bases separates the germline ends of V and J, which lose 7 bases and 4 bases respectively. Remarks on this clone: The antigen it binds to is not known. Base qualities are missing; no much larger clone stands one base away.

The sequencing sample was made of PBMCs or T cells enriched from blood (not recorded which). The sequence was obtained from a young woman who had recovered from COVID-19. The chain joins TRBV7-2 to TRBJ2-7, with TRBD2 perhaps the D gene, on 6 matching bases. CDR3 sequence: CASTLSPGDVYEQYF. The nucleotide sequence is TGTGCCAGCACCCTAAGCCCGGGGGACGTATACGAGCAGTACTTC.